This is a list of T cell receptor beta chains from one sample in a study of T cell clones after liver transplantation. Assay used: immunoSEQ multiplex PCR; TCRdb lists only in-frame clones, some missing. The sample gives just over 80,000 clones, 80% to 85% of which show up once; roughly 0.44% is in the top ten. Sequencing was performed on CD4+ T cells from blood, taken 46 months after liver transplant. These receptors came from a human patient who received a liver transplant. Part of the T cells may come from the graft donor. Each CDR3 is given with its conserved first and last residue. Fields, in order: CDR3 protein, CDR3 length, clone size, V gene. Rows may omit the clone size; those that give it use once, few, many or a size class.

CASNLAPDRAWNTEAFF | 17 | . | TRBV5-1
CASSPDRAGYNEQFF | 15 | . | TRBV6-5
CSVESQGIGELFF | 13 | . | TRBV29-1
CASTDSGRAKGEQFF | 15 | . | TRBV27
CASSHGAANYGYTF | 14 | . | TRBV7-2
CASRSFRLAGVGGTDTQYF | 19 | . | TRBV12-2
CASSSRTGINEKLFF | 15 | few | TRBV28
CASSERSRARVGGYTF | 16 | . | TRBV6-1
CASSPGGNRPTQYF | 14 | . | TRBV7-8
CASSFSSGTGANYGYTF | 17 | many | TRBV5-1
CASSYPAVTYGYTF | 14 | . | TRBV6-5
CASGASGSSYEQYF | 14 | . | TRBV11-1
CASSQLASKNSYNEQFF | 17 | . | TRBV4-1
CASSRGTSGFAYEQYF | 16 | few | TRBV5-6
CASSTSGADTQYF | 13 | once | TRBV18
CATSRELAASYNEQFF | 16 | few | TRBV15
CATSPLTDGELFF | 13 | . | TRBV15
CASRRQGGPGELFF | 14 | . | TRBV5-1
CASIQNQGNEQFF | 13 | . | TRBV19
CASSWDLEQFF | 11 | . | TRBV19
CASSYSSSTDTQYF | 14 | . | TRBV6-5
CASSFATLNYGYTF | 14 | once | TRBV7-9
CASSLVRGTGGPQYF | 15 | . | TRBV11-2
CASSQSGRIGNTIYF | 15 | . | TRBV4-3
CASKTGTGAYEQYF | 14 | . | TRBV6-5
CASSISPLEGSGPFNYGYTF | 20 | . | TRBV19
CASTLPPPGTGDTGELFF | 18 | . | TRBV4-1
CASSRGALYEQYF | 13 | . | TRBV5-1
CASSRDRVGEQYF | 13 | . | TRBV6-5